The next 10 T cell receptor beta chains were all read from a single sample in a study of blood T cell repertoires in COVID-19. Some clones are missing from TCRdb's copy, which holds only in-frame ones; the method was immunoSEQ multiplex PCR. The table lists 350,000 to 450,000 clones, around 88% of them singletons, with 7.1% in the top ten. Sequencing input: peripheral blood. The source is a woman aged 55-75 years with COVID-19, enrolled during active disease.

The V gene is TRBV7-2, the J gene TRBJ1-1; D remains ambiguous. CDR1 and CDR2 from the germline V gene are SGHTA and FQGNSA. CDR3 length: 15 residues. V was cut by 1 base and J by 0 bases, with 9 bases left in between. The CDR3 region has the DNA TGTGCCAGCAGCTTAGGAGGGTACCTGAACACTGAAGCTTTCTTT. Translated, it gives CASSLGGYLNTEAFF.

In its sample, this clone was seen a few times. The sample contains more than one DNA sequence encoding this CDR3. The CDR3 DNA is TGTGCCAGCAGCCGAGGACAGGGCGGGAATGAGCAGTTCTTC. It translates to CASSRGQGGNEQFF. V and J are TRBV7-3 and TRBJ2-1; 8 bases map to TRBD1. V shed 5 bases, J shed 7 bases, and the junction held 7 bases outside the gene matches. CDR3 length: 14 amino acids. CDR1 SGHTA and CDR2 FQGTGA come from the germline V gene.

CDR3 loop: CASSDLRGQGSRNEQFF. CDR3 DNA: TGCGCCAGCAGTGATCTTAGGGGACAGGGTTCGAGGAATGAGCAGTTCTTC. The J gene is TRBJ2-1, the V gene TRBV10-2, with TRBD1 identical over 9 bases. V was pared by 3 bases and J by 7 bases, with 13 bases of the junction left unmatched. This CDR3 has 17 amino acids. CDR1 is WSHSY, CDR2 SAAADI, per germline.

The chain links TRBV3-1 (or the pseudogene TRBV3-2) to TRBJ1-6; no reliable D call. V gave up 4 bases and J gave up 7 bases, with 20 bases separating them. The CDR3 is 17 amino acids. Germline V gene lookup returns CDR1 LGHDT and CDR2 YNNKEL (reference sequence). Written as DNA, the CDR3 is TGTGCCAGCAGCCCCGAAGGGTTTAGACTATTGAATTCACCCCTCCACTTT. It codes for CASSPEGFRLLNSPLHF.

This chain links TRBV13 with TRBJ1-2, with no clear D. The CDR3 loop spans 15 amino acids. From germline, CDR1 is PRHDT and CDR2 FYEKMQ (reference sequence). The V end lost 0 bases, the J end lost 3 bases, and 11 bases lay between the germline ends. The CDR3 DNA reads TGTGCCAGCAGCTTAGGCCGCGACAATTACTATGGCTACACCTTC. It encodes CASSLGRDNYYGYTF.

The gene calls are TRBV9 and TRBJ2-1, with 8 nucleotides matching TRBD2. This CDR3 contains 16 residues. The trim removed 1 base at V and 5 bases at J, leaving 8 bases unmatched. Germline lookup yields CDR1 SGDLS and CDR2 YYNGEE. This CDR3 reads CASSVHAGGVNNEQFF. The CDR3 nucleotides are TGTGCCAGCAGCGTACATGCGGGGGGCGTCAACAATGAGCAGTTCTTC.

The chain couples TRBV19 to TRBJ1-2, with D perhaps TRBD1 (6 bases). There are 15 residues in the CDR3. Trimming stripped 4 bases from V and 8 bases from J, with 20 bases between. The germline V gene encodes CDR1 LNHDA and CDR2 SQIVND (reference sequence). The CDR3 region has the DNA TGTGCCAGTAGTACCACAACGGGACAAGTGATGGGCTACACCTTC. The encoded protein is CASSTTTGQVMGYTF.

This chain joins TRBV10-2 and TRBJ2-5; D is unresolved. This CDR3 contains 11 residues. Germline V CDR1 and CDR2: WSHSY, SAAADI. The V gene lost 3 bases and the J gene lost 5 bases, with 4 bases spanning the gap. The CDR3 reads CASSDLETQYF. As DNA, the CDR3 is TGCGCCAGCAGTGATCTGGAGACCCAGTACTTC.

The V gene is TRBV7-2, the J gene TRBJ2-5; D may be TRBD1 (6 bases). This CDR3 comprises 15 residues. Trimming removed 4 bases at V and 5 bases at J, with 17 bases between. The germline V gene has CDR1 SGHTA and CDR2 FQGNSA. The CDR3 spells CASSSVGAGWETQYF. For the CDR3, the DNA is TGTGCCAGCAGCTCCGTGGGGGCCGGCTGGGAGACCCAGTACTTC.

The rearrangement uses TRBV13 and TRBJ1-2; no clear D. V lost 5 bases and J lost 2, with 12 bases in between. This CDR3 has 14 amino acids. Per the germline V gene, CDR1 is PRHDT and CDR2 is FYEKMQ (reference sequence). CDR3: CASSTSAMNYGYTF. The CDR3, as DNA: TGTGCCAGCAGCACATCAGCGATGAACTATGGCTACACCTTC.